The TCR beta chain described here comes from a study of tumor and adjacent non-tumor tissue in lung cancer. Study observations and caveats: In normal lung, the top 100 clones were significantly more dominant than in tumor.

As for this clonotype: Antigen: not known. One end of the junction does not line up with germline, which may come from a read error.

This sample's RNA came from whole unsorted tissue. From germline, CDR1 is SQVTM and CDR2 ANQGSEA. The CDR3 consists of 14 residues. The library came from three nested PCR rounds adapted from ARM-PCR protocols. TCRdb itself ran the multiplex PCR reads through MiXCR, one entry per CDR3 protein. The table includes 65,000 to 95,000 distinct CDR3 sequences, over 75% detected once. This TCR came from a woman between 50 and 59 years old with non-small cell lung cancer. V gene TRBV29-1 combines with J gene TRBJ1-2; TRBD1 might be the D (5 bases). The sequencing input was lung tumor tissue. The CDR3 sequence: CSVGRHGGEGGYTF. The DNA of the CDR3 is TGCAGCGTTGGAAGGCATGGGGGAGAGGGTGGCTACACATTC.